The T cell receptor (beta chain) under discussion was sequenced for a study of blood T cell repertoires in COVID-19. The wider study: Acute-phase and convalescent COVID-19 samples originated in the United States, Italy and Spain.

Sequencing was performed with immunoSEQ multiplex PCR; in TCRdb, only in-frame clones are kept and a portion is missing. The data hold about 120,000 clones, with about 85% observed a single time. The CDR3 length is 14 residues. V lost 0 bases to trimming and J lost 10 bases; unmatched junction nucleotides: 5. Germline values: CDR1 SEHNR, CDR2 FQNEAQ (reference sequence). The clonotype comes from a human donor in a cohort sampled during active COVID-19. V usage is TRBV7-9 and J usage is TRBJ2-1; 8 bases line up with TRBD2. The sequenced material came from peripheral blood. This chain's CDR3 is CASSLAVLAGEQFF. The CDR3 bases are TGTGCCAGCAGCTTAGCGGTGTTAGCGGGAGAGCAGTTCTTC.